This T cell receptor beta chain was captured in a study of molecular identifiers for immune sequencing clone quantification. Points from the study as a whole: Clones above 20 RNA copies contained over 98% of effector molecules and under 1% of naive molecules.

Looked up from germline, CDR1 is LGHNA and CDR2 is YSLEER. Losses at the gene ends were 3 bases for V and 7 bases for J; bases not matched to a gene: 12. The CDR3 sequence is 15 residues long. This clonotype appeared many times. Its antigen is unidentified. It was with previously described methods and listed TCR primers that bulk TCR libraries were made. Via MiXCR, TCRdb re-called the PCR reads, giving one row per CDR3 protein. Of over 600,000 distinct CDR3 sequences listed, 15% to 20% are singletons. Sequenced material: naive CD8+ T cells from blood, with Jurkat cell RNA spiked in. Subset: FACS-sorted CD8+CD4-CCR7+CD45RA+ naive T cells. This receptor was obtained from a human donor in good health. Some libraries in this study had Jurkat cell RNA spiked in. V usage is TRBV4-3 and J usage is TRBJ2-7; 7 bases line up with TRBD1. The CDR3 spells CASSQSTGKSGEQYF. CDR3 in DNA: TGCGCCAGCAGCCAGTCGACAGGGAAATCGGGAGAGCAGTACTTC.